The 6 T cell receptor beta chains in this list originate from one sample, sequenced in a study of OX40 agonist ivuxolimab in advanced cancers. TCRdb's table, derived via immunoSEQ multiplex PCR, lists solely in-frame clones and lacks some. This table has nearly 80,000 clones, approximately 85% appearing once. Sequenced material: CD4+ or CD8+ T cells sorted from blood, taken in a trial of the OX40 agonist ivuxolimab. These receptors came from an adult with an advanced solid tumor such as melanoma, head and neck, liver or kidney cancer.

This chain connects TRBV2 to TRBJ2-3; 8 positions agree with TRBD1. Germline V CDR1 and CDR2: SNHLY, FYNNEI. The CDR3 contains 14 residues. Trimming took 7 bases from V and 3 from J; bases not matched to a gene: 6. This chain's CDR3 is CASKDRGGTDTQYF. The CDR3 DNA reads TGTGCCAGCAAAGACAGGGGTGGGACAGATACGCAGTATTTT.

A word on this clone: A junction end diverges from the germline sequence, so it may reflect a read error. This chain connects TRBV7-7 to TRBJ2-1; possibly TRBD2 for D (5 bases). The CDR3 spans 16 residues. Germline CDR1 is SSHAT and CDR2 is FNYEAQ (reference sequence). The CDR3 DNA follows: TGTGCTAGCAGCCCCTTGTGGACTTCGACCAAGGATGAGCAGTTCTTC. Translating gives CASSPLWTSTKDEQFF.

V gene TRBV27 combines with J gene TRBJ2-1; 12 bases line up with TRBD2. Germline V gives CDR1 MNHEY, CDR2 SMNVEV (reference sequence). J gave up 8 bases and V 3 bases, and 5 bases lay outside the gene matches. This CDR3 contains 15 residues. CDR3 DNA: TGTGCCAGCAGTTTGACTAGCGGGAGATTCGATGAGCAGTTCTTC. Translating it yields CASSLTSGRFDEQFF.

The rearrangement uses TRBV28 and TRBJ2-5, with 10 bases identical to TRBD2. The length of the CDR3 is 14 residues. Germline V lookup: CDR1 MDHEN, CDR2 SYDVKM. V shed 8 bases and J 5 bases; nucleotides not matched to a gene: 8. CDR3 in amino acids: CASYERGGRETQYF. The CDR3 DNA is TGTGCCAGCTACGAGCGGGGGGGACGGGAGACCCAGTACTTC.

This clone was picked up a small number of times. V and J are TRBV28 and TRBJ1-4; 9 nucleotides line up with TRBD1. Trimming cost V 4 bases and J 4 bases; bases outside gene matches: 13. CDR1 and CDR2 (germline): MDHEN, SYDVKM. This CDR3 spans 18 amino acids. CDR3 in DNA: TGTGCCAGCAGTTCAGCCGGGACAGGGTTGCTTATTAATGAAAAACTGTTTTTT. This encodes CASSSAGTGLLINEKLFF.

The chain carries TRBV7-9 and TRBJ2-2, with a tentative D call TRBD1 (6 bases). Trimming cost V 6 bases and J 1 base, with 12 bases left between them. Germline CDR1 reads SEHNR; CDR2 reads FQNEAQ (reference sequence). The CDR3 totals 15 residues. DNA for the CDR3: TGTGCCAGCAGACCCAAGACAGGGAACACCGGGGAGCTGTTTTTT. Its protein is CASRPKTGNTGELFF.